This T cell receptor beta chain was obtained from a study of breast tumors, draining lymph nodes, adjacent tissues. Each CDR3 protein is one row after TCRdb ran MiXCR on the multiplex PCR reads. Found here are 130,000 or so distinct CDR3 sequences, about 33% of them singletons; the top ten hold about 2.3%. Germline CDR1 and CDR2: SGHTA and FQGNSA. Trimming removed 3 bases from V and 2 bases from J, with 0 bases in between. The CDR3 is 11 residues long. Many counts were recorded for this clonotype. Samples came from axillary lymph nodes draining the breast cancer. V usage is TRBV7-2 and J usage is TRBJ2-3; D ambiguous. The material sequenced was axillary lymph node tissue. The clonotype originates from a female donor with breast cancer. Some clones in this sample may be carry-over from other donors' samples. CDR3 region: CASSFTDTQYF. CDR3 sequence (DNA): TGTGCCAGCAGCTTCACAGATACGCAGTATTTT.